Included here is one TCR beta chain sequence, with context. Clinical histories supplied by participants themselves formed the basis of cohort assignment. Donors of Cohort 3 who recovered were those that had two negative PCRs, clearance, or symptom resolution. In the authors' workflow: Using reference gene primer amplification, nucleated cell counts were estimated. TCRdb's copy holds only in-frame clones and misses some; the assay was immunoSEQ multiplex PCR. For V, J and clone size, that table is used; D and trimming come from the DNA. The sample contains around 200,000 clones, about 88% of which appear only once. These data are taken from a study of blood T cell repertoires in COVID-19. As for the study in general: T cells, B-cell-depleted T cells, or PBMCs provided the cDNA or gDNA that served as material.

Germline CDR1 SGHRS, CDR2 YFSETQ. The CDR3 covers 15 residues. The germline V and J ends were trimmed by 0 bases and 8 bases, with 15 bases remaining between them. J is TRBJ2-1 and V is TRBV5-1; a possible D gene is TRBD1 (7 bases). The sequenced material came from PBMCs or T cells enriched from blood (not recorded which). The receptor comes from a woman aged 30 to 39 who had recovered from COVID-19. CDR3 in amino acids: CASSLETGRFDEQFF. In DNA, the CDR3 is TGCGCCAGCAGCTTGGAGACAGGGAGGTTTGATGAGCAGTTCTTC.